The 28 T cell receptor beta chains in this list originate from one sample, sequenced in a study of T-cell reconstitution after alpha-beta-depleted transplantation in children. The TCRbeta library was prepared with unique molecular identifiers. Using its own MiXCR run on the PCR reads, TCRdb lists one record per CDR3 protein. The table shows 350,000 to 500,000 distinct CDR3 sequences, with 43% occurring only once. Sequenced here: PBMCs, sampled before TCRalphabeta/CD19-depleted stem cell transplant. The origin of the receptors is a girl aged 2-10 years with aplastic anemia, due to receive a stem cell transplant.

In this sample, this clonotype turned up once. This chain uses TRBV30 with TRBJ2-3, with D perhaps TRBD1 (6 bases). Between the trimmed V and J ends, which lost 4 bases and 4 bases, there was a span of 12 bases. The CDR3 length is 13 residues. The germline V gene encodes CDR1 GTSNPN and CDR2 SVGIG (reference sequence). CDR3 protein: CAWKGETADTQYF. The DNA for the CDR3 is TGTGCCTGGAAGGGGGAGACAGCAGATACGCAGTATTTT.

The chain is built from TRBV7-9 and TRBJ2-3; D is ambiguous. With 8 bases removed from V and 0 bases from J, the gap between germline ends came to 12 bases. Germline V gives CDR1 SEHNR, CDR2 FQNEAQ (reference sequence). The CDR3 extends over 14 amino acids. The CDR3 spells CASAFGASTDTQYF. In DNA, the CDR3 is TGTGCCAGCGCGTTCGGCGCTAGCACAGATACGCAGTATTTT. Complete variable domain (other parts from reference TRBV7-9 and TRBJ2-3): DTGVSQNPRHKITKRGQNVTFRCDPISEHNRLYWYRQTLGQGPEFLTYFQNEAQLEKSRLLSDRFSAERPKGSFSTLEIQRTEQGDSAMYLCASAFGASTDTQYFGPGTRLTVL.

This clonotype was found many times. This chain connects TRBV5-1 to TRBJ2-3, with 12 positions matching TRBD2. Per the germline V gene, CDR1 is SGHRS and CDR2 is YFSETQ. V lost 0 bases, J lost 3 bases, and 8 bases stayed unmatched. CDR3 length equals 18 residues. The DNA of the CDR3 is TGCGCCAGCAGCTTGGGTTTCGGACTAGCGGGAAGAACAGATACGCAGTATTTT. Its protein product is CASSLGFGLAGRTDTQYF.

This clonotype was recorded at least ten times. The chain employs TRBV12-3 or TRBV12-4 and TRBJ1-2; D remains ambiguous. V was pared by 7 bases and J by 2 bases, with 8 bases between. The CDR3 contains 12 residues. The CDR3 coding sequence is TGTGCCAGCACAGACACAAACTATGGCTACACCTTC. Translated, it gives CASTDTNYGYTF.

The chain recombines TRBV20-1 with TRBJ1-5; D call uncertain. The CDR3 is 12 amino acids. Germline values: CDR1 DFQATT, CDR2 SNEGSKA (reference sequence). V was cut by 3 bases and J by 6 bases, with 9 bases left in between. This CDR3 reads CSASPSAQPQHF. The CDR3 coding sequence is TGCAGTGCTAGCCCAAGCGCTCAGCCCCAGCATTTT.

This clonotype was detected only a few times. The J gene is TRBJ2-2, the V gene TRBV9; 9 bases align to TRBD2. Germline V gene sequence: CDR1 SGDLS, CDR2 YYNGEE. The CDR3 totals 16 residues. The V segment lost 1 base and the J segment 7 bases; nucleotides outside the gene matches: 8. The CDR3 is CASSVLAGAGVGELFF. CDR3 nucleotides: TGTGCCAGCAGCGTATTAGCGGGAGCCGGTGTCGGGGAGCTGTTTTTT.

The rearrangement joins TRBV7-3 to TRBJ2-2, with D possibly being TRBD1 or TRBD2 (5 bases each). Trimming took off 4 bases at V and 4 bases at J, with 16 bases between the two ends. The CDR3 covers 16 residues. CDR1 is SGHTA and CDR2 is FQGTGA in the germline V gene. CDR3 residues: CASSSTGTPVTGELFF. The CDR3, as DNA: TGTGCCAGCAGCTCGACCGGGACCCCGGTCACCGGGGAGCTGTTTTTT.

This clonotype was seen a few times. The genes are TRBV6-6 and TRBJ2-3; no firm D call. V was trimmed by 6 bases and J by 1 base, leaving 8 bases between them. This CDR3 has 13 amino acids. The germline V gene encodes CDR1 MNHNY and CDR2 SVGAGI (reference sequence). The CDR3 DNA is TGTGCCAGCAGGCCCCAAGGCACAGATACGCAGTATTTT. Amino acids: CASRPQGTDTQYF.

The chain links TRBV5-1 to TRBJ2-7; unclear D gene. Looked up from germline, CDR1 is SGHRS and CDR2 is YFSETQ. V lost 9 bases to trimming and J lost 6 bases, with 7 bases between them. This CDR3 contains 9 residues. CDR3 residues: CATPGEQYF. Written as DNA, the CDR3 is TGCGCCACCCCGGGCGAGCAGTACTTC.

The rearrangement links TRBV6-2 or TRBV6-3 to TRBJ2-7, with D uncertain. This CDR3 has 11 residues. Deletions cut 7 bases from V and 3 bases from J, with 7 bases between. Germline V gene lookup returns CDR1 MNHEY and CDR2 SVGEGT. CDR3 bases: TGTGCCAGCACCACCGACTACGAGCAGTACTTC. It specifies CASTTDYEQYF.

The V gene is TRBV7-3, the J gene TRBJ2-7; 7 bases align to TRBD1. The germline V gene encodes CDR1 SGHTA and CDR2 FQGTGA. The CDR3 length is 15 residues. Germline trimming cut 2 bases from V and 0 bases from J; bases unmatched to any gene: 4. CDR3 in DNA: TGTGCCAGCAGCTTATCGGGGACAGTCTCCTACGAGCAGTACTTC. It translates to CASSLSGTVSYEQYF.

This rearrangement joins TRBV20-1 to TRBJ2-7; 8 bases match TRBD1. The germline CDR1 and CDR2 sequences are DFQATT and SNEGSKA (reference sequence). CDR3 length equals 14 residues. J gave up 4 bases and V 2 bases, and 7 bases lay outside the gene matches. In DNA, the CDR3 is TGCAGTGCTAGAATCAACAGGGGGACATACGAGCAGTACTTC. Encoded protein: CSARINRGTYEQYF.

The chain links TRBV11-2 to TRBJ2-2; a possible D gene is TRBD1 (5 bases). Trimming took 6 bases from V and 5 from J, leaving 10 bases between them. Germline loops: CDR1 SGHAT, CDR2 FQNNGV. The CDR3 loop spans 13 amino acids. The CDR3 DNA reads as TGTGCCAGCAGACCCACAGGAACCGGGGAGCTGTTTTTT. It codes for CASRPTGTGELFF.

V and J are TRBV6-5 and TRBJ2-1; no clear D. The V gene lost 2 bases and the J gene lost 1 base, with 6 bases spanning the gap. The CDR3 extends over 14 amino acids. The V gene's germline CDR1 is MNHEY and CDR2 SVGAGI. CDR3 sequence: CASSYAQSYNEQFF. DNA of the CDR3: TGTGCCAGCAGTTACGCACAGTCCTACAATGAGCAGTTCTTC.

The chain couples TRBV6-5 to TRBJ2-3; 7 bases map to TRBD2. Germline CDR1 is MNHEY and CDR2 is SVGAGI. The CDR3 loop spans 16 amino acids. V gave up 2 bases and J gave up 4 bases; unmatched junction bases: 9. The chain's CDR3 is CASSYGGGGRADTQYF. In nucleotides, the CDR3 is TGTGCCAGCAGTTACGGAGGTGGCGGGAGAGCAGATACGCAGTATTTT.

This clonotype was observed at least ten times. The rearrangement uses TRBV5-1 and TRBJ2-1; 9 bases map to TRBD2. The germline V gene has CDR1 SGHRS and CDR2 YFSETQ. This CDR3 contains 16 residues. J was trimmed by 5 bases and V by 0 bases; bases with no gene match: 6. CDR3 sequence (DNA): TGCGCCAGCAGCTTGGACGGGGCGGGAGGGCACAATGAGCAGTTCTTC. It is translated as CASSLDGAGGHNEQFF.

CDR3 residues: CASAGQGAPGANVLTF. Written as DNA, the CDR3 is TGTGCCAGCGCCGGACAGGGGGCGCCTGGGGCCAACGTCCTGACTTTC. The J gene is TRBJ2-6, the V gene TRBV7-6, with 11 positions matching TRBD1. Germline CDR1 is SGHVS and CDR2 is FNYEAQ. This CDR3 region has 16 residues. J lost 2 bases, V lost 8 bases, and 5 bases had no gene match.

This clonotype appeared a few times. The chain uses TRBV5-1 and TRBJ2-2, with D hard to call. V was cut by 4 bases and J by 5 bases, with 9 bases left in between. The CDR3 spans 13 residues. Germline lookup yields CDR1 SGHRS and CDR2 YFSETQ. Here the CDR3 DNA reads TGCGCCAGCAGCGTGACGGAAACCGGGGAGCTGTTTTTT. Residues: CASSVTETGELFF.

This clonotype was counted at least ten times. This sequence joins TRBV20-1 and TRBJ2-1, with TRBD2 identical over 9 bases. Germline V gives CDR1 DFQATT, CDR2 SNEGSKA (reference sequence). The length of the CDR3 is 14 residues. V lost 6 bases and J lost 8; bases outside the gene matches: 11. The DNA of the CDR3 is TGCAGTGCCGATGGGACTAGCCGCGGCGATGAGCAGTTCTTC. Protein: CSADGTSRGDEQFF.

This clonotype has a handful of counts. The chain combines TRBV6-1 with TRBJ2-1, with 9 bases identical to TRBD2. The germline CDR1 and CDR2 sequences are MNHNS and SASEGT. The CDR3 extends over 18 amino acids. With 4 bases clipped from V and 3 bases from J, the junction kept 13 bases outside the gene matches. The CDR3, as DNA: TGTGCCAGCAGTGGACCTCTTCTTAGCGGGAGTCTCTACAATGAGCAGTTCTTC. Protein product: CASSGPLLSGSLYNEQFF.

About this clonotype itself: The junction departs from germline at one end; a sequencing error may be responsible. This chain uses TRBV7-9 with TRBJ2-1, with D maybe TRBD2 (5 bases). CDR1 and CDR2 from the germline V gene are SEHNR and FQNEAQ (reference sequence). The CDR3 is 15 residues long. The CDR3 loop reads CASSFSEAARNEQLF. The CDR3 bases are TGTGCCAGCAGCTTTTCGGAGGCCGCCAGAAATGAGCAGCTCTTC.

The CDR3 reads CASSLVRTSGGAGDTQYF. The CDR3 DNA reads TGTGCCAGCAGCTTGGTACGCACTAGCGGGGGGGCCGGAGATACGCAGTATTTT. The genes are TRBV5-6 and TRBJ2-3; 13 bases line up with TRBD2. The CDR3 is made up of 18 amino acids. Trimming took 0 bases from V and 5 from J; bases not matched to a gene: 9. Germline values: CDR1 SGHDT, CDR2 YYEEEE.

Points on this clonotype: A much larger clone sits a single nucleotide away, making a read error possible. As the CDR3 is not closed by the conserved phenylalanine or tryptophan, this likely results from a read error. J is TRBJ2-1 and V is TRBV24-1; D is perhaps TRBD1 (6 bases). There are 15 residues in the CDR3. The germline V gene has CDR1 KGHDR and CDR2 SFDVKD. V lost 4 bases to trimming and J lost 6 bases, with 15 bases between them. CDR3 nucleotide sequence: TGTGCCACCAGTGACCAGGGGCCCATGCCCAATGAGCAGTTCCTC. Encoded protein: CATSDQGPMPNEQFL.

The CDR3 region has the DNA TGCAGTGCTAGTTGGGGGGAGGGCGAGCAGTACTTC. The encoded protein is CSASWGEGEQYF. The chain is built from TRBV20-1 and TRBJ2-7, with 7 bases that match TRBD2. Germline CDR1 and CDR2: DFQATT and SNEGSKA (reference sequence). Germline trimming cut 3 bases from V and 6 bases from J; bases unmatched to any gene: 5. CDR3 size: 12 residues.

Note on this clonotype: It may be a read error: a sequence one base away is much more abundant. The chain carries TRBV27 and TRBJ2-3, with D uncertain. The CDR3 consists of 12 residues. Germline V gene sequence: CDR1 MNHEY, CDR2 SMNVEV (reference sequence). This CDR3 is CAISRRTDTQYF. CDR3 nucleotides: TGTGCCATCAGTCGACGCACAGATACGCAGTATTTT.

The CDR3 here is CASSLSSKSTGELFF. The CDR3 DNA reads TGCGCCAGCAGCTTGAGTAGCAAGAGCACCGGGGAGCTGTTTTTT. The rearrangement links TRBV5-1 to TRBJ2-2; the D is unclear. CDR1 is SGHRS, CDR2 YFSETQ, per germline. This CDR3 has 15 amino acids. V was cut by 1 base and J by 4 bases, with 11 bases left in between.

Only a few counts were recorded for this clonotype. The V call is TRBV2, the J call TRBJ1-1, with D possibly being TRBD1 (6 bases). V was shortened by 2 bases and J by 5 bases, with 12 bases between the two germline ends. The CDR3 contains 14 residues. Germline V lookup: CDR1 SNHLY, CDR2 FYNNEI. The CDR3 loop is CASSEQGPGTEAFF. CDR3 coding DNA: TGTGCCAGCAGTGAACAGGGGCCGGGGACTGAAGCTTTCTTT.

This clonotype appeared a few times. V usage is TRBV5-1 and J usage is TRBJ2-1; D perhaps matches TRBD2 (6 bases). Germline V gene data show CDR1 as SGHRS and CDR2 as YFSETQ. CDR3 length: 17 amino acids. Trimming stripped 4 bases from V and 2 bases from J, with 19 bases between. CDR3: CASSPEGLSHPYNEQFF. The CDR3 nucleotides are TGCGCCAGCAGCCCGGAGGGACTGTCCCACCCCTACAATGAGCAGTTCTTC.